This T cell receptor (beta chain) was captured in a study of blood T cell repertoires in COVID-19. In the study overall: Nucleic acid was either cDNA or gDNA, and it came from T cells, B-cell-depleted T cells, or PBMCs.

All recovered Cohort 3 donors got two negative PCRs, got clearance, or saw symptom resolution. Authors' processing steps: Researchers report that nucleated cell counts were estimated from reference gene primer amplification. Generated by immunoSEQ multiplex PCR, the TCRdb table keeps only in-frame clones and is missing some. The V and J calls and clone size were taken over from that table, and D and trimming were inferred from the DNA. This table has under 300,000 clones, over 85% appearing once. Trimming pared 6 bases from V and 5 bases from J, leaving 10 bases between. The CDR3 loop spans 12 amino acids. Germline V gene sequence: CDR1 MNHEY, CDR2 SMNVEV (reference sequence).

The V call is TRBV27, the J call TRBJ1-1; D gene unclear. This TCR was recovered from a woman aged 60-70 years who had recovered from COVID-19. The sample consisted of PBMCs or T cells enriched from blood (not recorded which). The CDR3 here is CASRKTGTEAFF. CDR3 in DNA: TGTGCCAGCAGAAAGACGGGGACTGAAGCTTTCTTT.